The 8 T cell receptor beta chains below all came from one sample that was sequenced in a study of T cell repertoires in cytomegalovirus infection. TCRdb independently ran MiXCR on the reads; one entry per CDR3 protein. Altogether 250,000 to 300,000 distinct CDR3 sequences are present, roughly 24% being singletons, with the ten largest covering roughly 14%. The source material was PBMCs. These receptors all stem from a human donor in good health (CMV status not recorded). Some clones in this sample may be carry-over from other donors' samples.

This chain connects TRBV19 to TRBJ1-2; a possible D gene is TRBD1 (5 bases). The CDR3 loop spans 15 amino acids. V lost 4 bases to trimming and J lost 8 bases, with 20 bases between them. Germline CDR1 is LNHDA and CDR2 is SQIVND (reference sequence). The CDR3 protein is CASSTIRVYTMGYTF. The CDR3 DNA is TGTGCCAGTAGTACAATCAGGGTATATACTATGGGCTACACCTTC.

This clonotype was seen only a few times. CDR3 residues: CASSRDVGQPQHF. CDR3 coding DNA: TGTGCCAGTAGTAGGGATGTCGGACAGCCCCAGCATTTT. V usage is TRBV19 and J usage is TRBJ1-5; D gene uncertain. Per germline, CDR1 LNHDA and CDR2 SQIVND (reference sequence). This CDR3 has 13 residues. Trimming removed 4 bases from V and 7 bases from J, with 11 bases in between. Variable domain in full (rest from reference TRBV19 and TRBJ1-5): DGGITQSPKYLFRKEGQNVTLSCEQNLNHDAMYWYRQDPGQGLRLIYYSQIVNDFQKGDIAEGYSVSREKKESFPLTVTSAQKNPTAFYLCASSRDVGQPQHFGDGTRLSIL.

This clonotype was observed a few times. V is TRBV6-2 or TRBV6-3 and J is TRBJ1-1, with a possible D match to TRBD1 (5 bases). The CDR3 loop spans 13 amino acids. The V gene's germline CDR1 is MNHEY and CDR2 SVGEGT. Trimming shortened V by 3 bases and J by 8 bases, and 13 bases separated the two germline ends. The CDR3 reads CASSYVAREEAFF. The CDR3 nucleotides read TGTGCCAGCAGTTATGTGGCCAGGGAGGAAGCTTTCTTT.

A few counts support this clonotype. This chain links TRBV5-4 with TRBJ2-5, with a tentative D call TRBD2 (6 bases). Per the germline V gene, CDR1 is SGHNT and CDR2 is YYREEE (reference sequence). With 2 bases removed from V and 4 bases from J, the gap between germline ends came to 12 bases. The CDR3 has 14 amino acids. CDR3 sequence (DNA): TGTGCCAGCAGCTTAAAGACCGGGAGAGAGACCCAGTACTTC. As protein: CASSLKTGRETQYF. Full variable domain (remainder filled in from reference TRBV5-4 and TRBJ2-5): ETGVTQSPTHLIKTRGQQVTLRCSSQSGHNTVSWYQQALGQGPQFIFQYYREEENGRGNFPPRFSGLQFPNYSSELNVNALELDDSALYLCASSLKTGRETQYFGPGTRLLVL.

The V call is TRBV20-1, the J call TRBJ2-2, with 7 nucleotides matching TRBD2. This CDR3 contains 15 residues. Looked up from germline, CDR1 is DFQATT and CDR2 is SNEGSKA (reference sequence). The J segment lost 1 base and the V segment lost 4 bases, leaving 6 bases of the junction unmatched. The CDR3: CSANQGGRNTGELFF. The CDR3 coding sequence is TGCAGTGCTAATCAGGGAGGGCGGAACACCGGGGAGCTGTTTTTT.

This clonotype has a handful of counts. V and J are TRBV28 and TRBJ1-6; TRBD1 agrees at 9 bases. The J segment lost 9 bases and the V segment lost 6 bases, leaving 9 bases of the junction unmatched. The CDR3 runs 15 residues. Germline CDR1 MDHEN, CDR2 SYDVKM. The CDR3 loop is CASSTHRGQSSPLHF. CDR3 bases: TGTGCCAGCAGCACCCACAGGGGGCAGAGTTCACCCCTCCACTTT.

The chain employs TRBV2 and TRBJ2-1, with 8 bases fitting TRBD2. V was clipped by 3 bases and J by 9 bases; unmatched bases: 7. The CDR3 totals 14 residues. Germline CDR1 reads SNHLY; CDR2 reads FYNNEI. CDR3 DNA sequence: TGTGCCAGCAGTGACAGCGGGAGCCTGGCTGAGCAGTTCTTC. It is translated as CASSDSGSLAEQFF.

This clonotype was seen more than once but under ten times. The chain recombines TRBV15 with TRBJ2-1; D perhaps matches TRBD2 (7 bases). Trimming removed 1 base at V and 0 bases at J, with 10 bases between. The germline V gene encodes CDR1 LNHNV and CDR2 YYDKDF (reference sequence). CDR3 length equals 16 residues. The CDR3 loop reads CATSRAGGSSYNEQFF. CDR3 nucleotides: TGTGCCACCAGCAGAGCGGGGGGCAGCTCCTACAATGAGCAGTTCTTC.